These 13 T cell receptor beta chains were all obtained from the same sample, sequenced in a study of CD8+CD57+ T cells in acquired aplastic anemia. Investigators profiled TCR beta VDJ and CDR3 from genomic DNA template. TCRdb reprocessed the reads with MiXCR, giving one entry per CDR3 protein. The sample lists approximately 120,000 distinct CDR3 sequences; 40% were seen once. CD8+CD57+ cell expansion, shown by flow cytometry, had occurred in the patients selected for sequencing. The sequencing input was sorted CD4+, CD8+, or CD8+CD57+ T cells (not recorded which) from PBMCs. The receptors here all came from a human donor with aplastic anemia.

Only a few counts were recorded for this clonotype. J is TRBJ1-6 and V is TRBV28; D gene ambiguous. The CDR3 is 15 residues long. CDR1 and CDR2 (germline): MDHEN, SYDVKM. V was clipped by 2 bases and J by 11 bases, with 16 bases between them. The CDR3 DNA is TGTGCCAGCAGTTTAAGGGATCCCAGTCGAGCACCCCTCCACTTT. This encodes CASSLRDPSRAPLHF.

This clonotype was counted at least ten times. CDR3 in amino acids: CASPARGTNTGELFF. The CDR3 DNA sequence: TGTGCCAGCCCCGCAAGGGGGACGAACACCGGGGAGCTGTTTTTT. The rearrangement joins TRBV7-8 to TRBJ2-2; tentatively, D is TRBD1 (6 bases). Germline CDR1 SGHVS, CDR2 FQNEAQ. Trimming took 8 bases from V and 0 from J, leaving 13 bases between them. The CDR3 runs 15 residues.

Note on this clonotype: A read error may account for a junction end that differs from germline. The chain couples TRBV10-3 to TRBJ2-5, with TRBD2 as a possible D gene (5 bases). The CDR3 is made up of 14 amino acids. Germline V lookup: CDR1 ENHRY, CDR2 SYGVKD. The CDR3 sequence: CATSDLDGKETQYF. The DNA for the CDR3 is TGTGCCACCAGTGATTTGGACGGGAAAGAGACCCAGTACTTC.

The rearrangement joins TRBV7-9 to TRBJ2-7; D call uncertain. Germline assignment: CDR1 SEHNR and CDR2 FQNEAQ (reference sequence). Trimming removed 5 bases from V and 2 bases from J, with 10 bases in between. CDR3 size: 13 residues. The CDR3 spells CASSIGLPYEQYV. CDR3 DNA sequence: TGTGCCAGCAGCATAGGTCTGCCCTACGAGCAGTACGTC.

CDR3 nucleotides: TGTGCCATCGGCCGCGACAGGGAAGCTACTGAAGCTTTCTTT. Translating gives CAIGRDREATEAFF. The rearrangement joins TRBV10-3 to TRBJ1-1, with 7 bases that match TRBD1. This CDR3 has 14 residues. In germline, CDR1 is ENHRY, CDR2 SYGVKD. After removal of 8 bases from V and 5 bases from J, the junction contained 11 bases not matched to a gene.

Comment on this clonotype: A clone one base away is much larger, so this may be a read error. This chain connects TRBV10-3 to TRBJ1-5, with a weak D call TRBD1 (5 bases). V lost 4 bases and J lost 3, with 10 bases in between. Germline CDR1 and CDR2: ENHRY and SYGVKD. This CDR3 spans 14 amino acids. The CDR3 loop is CAISATGFNQPQHF. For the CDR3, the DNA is TGTGCCATCAGTGCCACAGGTTTCAATCAGCCCCAGCATTTT.

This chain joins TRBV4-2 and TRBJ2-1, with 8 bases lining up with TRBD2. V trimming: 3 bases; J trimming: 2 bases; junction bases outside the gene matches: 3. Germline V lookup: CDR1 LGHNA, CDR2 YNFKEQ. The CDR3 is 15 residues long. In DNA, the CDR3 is TGTGCCAGCAGCCACCGCGGGGGGCCCTACAATGAGCAGTTCTTC. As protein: CASSHRGGPYNEQFF.

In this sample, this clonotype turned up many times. Here the CDR3 DNA reads TGTGCCAGCAGCCAGACGGGACTAGCTCGTGACGACGAGCAGTACTTC. Residues: CASSQTGLARDDEQYF. The chain combines TRBV5-6 with TRBJ2-7; TRBD2 agrees at 9 bases. This CDR3 has 16 amino acids. Trimming at V came to 4 bases and at J to 5 bases, leaving 13 bases not matched to a gene. Germline CDR1 is SGHDT and CDR2 is YYEEEE. Complete variable domain (other parts from reference TRBV5-6 and TRBJ2-7): DAGVTQSPTHLIKTRGQQVTLRCSPKSGHDTVSWYQQALGQGPQFIFQYYEEEERQRGNFPDRFSGHQFPNYSSELNVNALLLGDSALYLCASSQTGLARDDEQYFGPGTRLTVT.

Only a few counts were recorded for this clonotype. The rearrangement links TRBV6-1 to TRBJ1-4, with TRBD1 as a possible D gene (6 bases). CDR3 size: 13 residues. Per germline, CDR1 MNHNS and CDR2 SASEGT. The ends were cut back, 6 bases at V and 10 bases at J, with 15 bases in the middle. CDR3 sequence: CASSTGSRGKLFF. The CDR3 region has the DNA TGTGCCAGCAGCACAGGGTCTAGGGGAAAACTGTTTTTT.

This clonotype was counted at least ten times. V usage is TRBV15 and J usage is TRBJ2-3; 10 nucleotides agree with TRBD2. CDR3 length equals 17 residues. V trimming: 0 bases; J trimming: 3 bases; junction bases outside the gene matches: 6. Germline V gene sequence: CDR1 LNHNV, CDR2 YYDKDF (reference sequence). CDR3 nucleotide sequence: TGTGCCACCAGCAGAGATGGAGCGGGGGGGAAGACAGATACGCAGTATTTT. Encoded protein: CATSRDGAGGKTDTQYF.

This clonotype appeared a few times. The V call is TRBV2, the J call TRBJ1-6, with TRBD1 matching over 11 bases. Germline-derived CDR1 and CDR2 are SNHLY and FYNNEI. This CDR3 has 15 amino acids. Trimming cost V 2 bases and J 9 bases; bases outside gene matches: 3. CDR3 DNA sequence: TGTGCCAGCAGTGAACCGGACAGGGGGCCTTCACCCCTCCACTTT. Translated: CASSEPDRGPSPLHF.

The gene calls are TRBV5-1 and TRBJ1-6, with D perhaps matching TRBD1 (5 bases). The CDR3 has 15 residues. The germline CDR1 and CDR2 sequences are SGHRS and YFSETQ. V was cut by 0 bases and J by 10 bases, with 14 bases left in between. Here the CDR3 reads CASSLEPGGSSPLHF. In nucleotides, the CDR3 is TGCGCCAGCAGCTTGGAGCCCGGGGGAAGCTCACCCCTCCACTTT.

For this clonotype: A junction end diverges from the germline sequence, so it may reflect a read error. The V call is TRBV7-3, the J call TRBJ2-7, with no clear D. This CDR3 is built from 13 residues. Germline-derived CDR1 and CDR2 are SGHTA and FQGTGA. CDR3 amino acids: CASSQGVYYEQYF. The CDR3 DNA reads TGCGCCAGCAGCCAAGGTGTTTACTACGAGCAGTACTTC.